The sequence of this T cell receptor (beta chain) was determined in a study of regulatory T cells in long-lasting Graves disease. Arm-PCR of CDR3 regions and iRepertoire HTBI primers were used to build TCR beta libraries. TCRdb ran MiXCR on the multiplex PCR reads and lists one entry per CDR3 protein. This sample has 350,000 to 550,000 distinct CDR3 sequences, with less than 15% found just once. The time point denotes: newly diagnosed GD, antithyroid drugs for less than 3 months. The TCR library used RNA extracted from PBMCs. Germline-derived CDR1 and CDR2 are GTSNPN and SVGIG (reference sequence). This CDR3 has 16 residues. Trimming took off 0 bases at V and 2 bases at J, with 14 bases between the two ends. In addition, the sample was reused for a study of T cells in Graves' hyperthyroidism and ophthalmopathy. That report notes: Primed by the HTBI set, a first-round RT-PCR was run on the TCR CDR3. Blood held most thyroid clonotypes expanded above 0.001 frequency.

This receptor was taken from a woman between 50 and 59 years old with Graves disease. The chain couples TRBV30 to TRBJ2-1; D not certain. The input for sequencing was peripheral blood mononuclear cells (PBMCs), taken at new diagnosis, from a patient treated with antithyroid drugs. In nucleotides, the CDR3 is TGTGCCTGGAGTGTTCGGTTTGTCCCCCCCTACAATGAGCAGTTCTTC. It yields the protein CAWSVRFVPPYNEQFF.